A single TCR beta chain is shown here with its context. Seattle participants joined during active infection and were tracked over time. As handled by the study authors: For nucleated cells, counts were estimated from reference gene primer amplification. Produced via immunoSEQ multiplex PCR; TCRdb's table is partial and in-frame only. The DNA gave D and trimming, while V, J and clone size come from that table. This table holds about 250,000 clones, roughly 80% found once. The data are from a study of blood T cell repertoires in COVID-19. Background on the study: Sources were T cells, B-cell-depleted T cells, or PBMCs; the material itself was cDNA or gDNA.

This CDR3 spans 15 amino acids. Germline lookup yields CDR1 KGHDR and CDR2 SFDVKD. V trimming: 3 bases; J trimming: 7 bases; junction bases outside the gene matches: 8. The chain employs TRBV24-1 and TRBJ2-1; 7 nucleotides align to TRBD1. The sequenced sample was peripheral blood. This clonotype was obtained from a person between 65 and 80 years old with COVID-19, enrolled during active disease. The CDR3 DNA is TGTGCCACCAGTGATAGGGGGACAGAGACTAATGAGCAGTTCTTC. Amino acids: CATSDRGTETNEQFF.